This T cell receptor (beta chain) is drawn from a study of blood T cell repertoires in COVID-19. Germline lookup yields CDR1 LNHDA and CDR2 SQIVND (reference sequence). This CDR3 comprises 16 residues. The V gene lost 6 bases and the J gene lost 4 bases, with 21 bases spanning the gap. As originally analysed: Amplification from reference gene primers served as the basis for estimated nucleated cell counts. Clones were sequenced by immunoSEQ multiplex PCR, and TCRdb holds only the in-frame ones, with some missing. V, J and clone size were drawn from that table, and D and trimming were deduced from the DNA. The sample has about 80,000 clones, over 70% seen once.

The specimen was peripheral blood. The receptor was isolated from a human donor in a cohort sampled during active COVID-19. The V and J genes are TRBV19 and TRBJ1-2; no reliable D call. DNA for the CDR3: TGTGCCAGTAGGCGGATGGGGAGCGGCCCTGGCTATGGCTACACCTTC. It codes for CASRRMGSGPGYGYTF.